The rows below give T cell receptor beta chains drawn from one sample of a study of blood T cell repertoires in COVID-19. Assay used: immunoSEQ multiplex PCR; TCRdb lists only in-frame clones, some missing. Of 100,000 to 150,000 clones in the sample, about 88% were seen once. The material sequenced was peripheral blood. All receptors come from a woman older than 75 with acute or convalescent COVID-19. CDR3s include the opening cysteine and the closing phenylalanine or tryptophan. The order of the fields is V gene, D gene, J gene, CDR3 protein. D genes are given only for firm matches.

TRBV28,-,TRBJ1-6,CASSTPLYNSPLHF
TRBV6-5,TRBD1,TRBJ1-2,CASTNPGQGRGYTF
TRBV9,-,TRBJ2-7,CASSPSGNYEQYF
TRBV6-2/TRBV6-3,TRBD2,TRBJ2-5,CASSPGTSGGRAETQYF
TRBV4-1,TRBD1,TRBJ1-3,CASSQGTGTLGNTIYF
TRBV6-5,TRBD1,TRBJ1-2,CASRPGQGGYTF
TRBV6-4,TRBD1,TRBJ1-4,CASRLDRGSEKLFF
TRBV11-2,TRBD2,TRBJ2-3,CASSSGRLAGVVTDTQYF
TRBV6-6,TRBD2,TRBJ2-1,CASSRLGNSLAGLFNEQFF
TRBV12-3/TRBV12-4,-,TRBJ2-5,CASRREEETQYF
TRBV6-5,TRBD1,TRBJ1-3,CASSLSTGISGNTIYF
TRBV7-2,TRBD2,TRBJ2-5,CASSFPAGGQETQYF
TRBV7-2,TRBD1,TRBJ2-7,CASTPGQGYEQYF
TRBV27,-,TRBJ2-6,CASSFKRQSFSGANVLTF
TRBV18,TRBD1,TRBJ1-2,CASSPDRVNGYTF
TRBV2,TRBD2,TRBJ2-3,CASSEPARGGHPRGTDTQYF
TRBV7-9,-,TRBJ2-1,CASSFRLEGEQFF
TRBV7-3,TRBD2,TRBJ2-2,CASSTGTSGNTGELFF
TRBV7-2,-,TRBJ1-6,CASSLNSVNNSPLHF
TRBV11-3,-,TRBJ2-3,CASSLGAQGSTDTQYF
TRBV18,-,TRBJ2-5,CASSPRTGFQETQYF
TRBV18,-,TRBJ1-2,CASSPGGDYGYTF
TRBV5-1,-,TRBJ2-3,CASSLGLSGISTDTQYF
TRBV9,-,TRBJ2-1,CASSVGGVLLNEQFF
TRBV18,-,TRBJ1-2,CASSPRVYGYTF
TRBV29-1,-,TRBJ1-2,CSVEEPAAYGYTF
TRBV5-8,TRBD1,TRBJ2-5,CASSTGQAMAGETQYF
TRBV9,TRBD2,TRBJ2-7,CASSDSGSSYEQYF
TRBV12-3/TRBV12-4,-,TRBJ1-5,CASSFRVNQPQHF
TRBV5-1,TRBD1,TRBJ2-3,CASSTRTGTTDTQYF
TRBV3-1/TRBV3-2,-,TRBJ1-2,CASSPRGGDGYTF
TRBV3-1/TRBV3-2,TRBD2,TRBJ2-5,CASRPLAGMETQYF
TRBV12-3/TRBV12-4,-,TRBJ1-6,CASSFQYNSPLHF
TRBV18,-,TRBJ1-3,CASSPRRSTDSGNTIYF
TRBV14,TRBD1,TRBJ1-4,CASSLRTGGITTNEKLFF
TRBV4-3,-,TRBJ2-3,CASSPTPPGLRISTDTQYF
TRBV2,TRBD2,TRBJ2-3,CASSDLREGRGTDTQYF
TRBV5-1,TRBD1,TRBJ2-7,CASSPQGGGTGSEQYF
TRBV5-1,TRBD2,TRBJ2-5,CASSPTSGEQETQYF
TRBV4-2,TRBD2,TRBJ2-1,CASSQVKAGGPNEQFF
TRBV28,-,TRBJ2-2,CASSVSARGRVF
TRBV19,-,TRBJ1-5,CASSFGNSNQPQHF
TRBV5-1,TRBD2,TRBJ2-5,CASSLPSGQETQYF
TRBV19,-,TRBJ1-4,CASSIVSGRYGGEKLFF
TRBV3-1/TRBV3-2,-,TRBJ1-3,CASSQAGSGNTIYF